This T cell receptor (beta chain) derives from a study of T cells after yellow fever vaccination. Study-level information: SMART-Seq v4 Ultra Low Input prepared the low-cell-number fractions.

The CDR3 loop spans 13 amino acids. Trimming stripped 2 bases from V and 8 bases from J, with 12 bases between. The study made its TCR cDNA through 5'RACE template switching. That step introduced a universal primer site along with UMIs. TCRdb used MiXCR to reprocess the 5' RACE reads, holding one entry per CDR3 protein. This sample has some 100,000 distinct CDR3 sequences, with 5.5% to 8% found just once. Overall study findings and caveats: Once the booster was given, most primary-vaccination clones reappeared, at approximately 97% for CD4 and over 85% for CD8.

In this sample, this clonotype turned up many times. Its target is unknown. Sequencing was performed on CD4+ T cells sorted from PBMCs, taken 45 days after the first yellow fever vaccination. V gene TRBV12-3 or TRBV12-4 combines with J gene TRBJ1-2, with unresolved D. The sequence was obtained from a man between 18 and 35 years old who received the YFV17D yellow fever vaccine. The CDR3 reads CASSLQEMLGYTF. The DNA of the CDR3 is TGTGCCAGCAGTTTACAGGAAATGCTCGGCTACACCTTC.